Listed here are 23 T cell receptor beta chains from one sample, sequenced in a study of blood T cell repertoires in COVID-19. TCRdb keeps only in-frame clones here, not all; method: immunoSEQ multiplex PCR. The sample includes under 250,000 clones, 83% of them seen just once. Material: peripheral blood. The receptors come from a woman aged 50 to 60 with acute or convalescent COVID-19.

For the CDR3, the DNA is TGCGCCAGCAGTGAGGTGGTAGCGGATACGCAGTATTTT. This translates into CASSEVVADTQYF. This rearrangement joins TRBV10-2 to TRBJ2-3; possibly TRBD2 for D (5 bases). CDR3 size: 13 residues. From germline, CDR1 is WSHSY and CDR2 SAAADI. Trimming took off 2 bases at V and 6 bases at J, with 9 bases between the two ends.

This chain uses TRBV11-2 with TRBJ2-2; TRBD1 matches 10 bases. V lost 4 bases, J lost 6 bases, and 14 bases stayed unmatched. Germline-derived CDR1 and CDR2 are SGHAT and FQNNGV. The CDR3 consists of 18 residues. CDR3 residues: CASSSVDWGQGKAGELFF. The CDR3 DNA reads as TGTGCCAGCAGCTCCGTTGATTGGGGACAGGGGAAGGCCGGGGAGCTGTTTTTT.

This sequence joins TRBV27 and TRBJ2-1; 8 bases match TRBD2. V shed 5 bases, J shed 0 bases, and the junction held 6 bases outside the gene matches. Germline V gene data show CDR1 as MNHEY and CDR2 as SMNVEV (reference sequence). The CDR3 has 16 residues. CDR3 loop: CASSISGTSSYNEQFF. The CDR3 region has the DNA TGTGCCAGCAGTATTAGCGGGACGAGCTCCTACAATGAGCAGTTCTTC.

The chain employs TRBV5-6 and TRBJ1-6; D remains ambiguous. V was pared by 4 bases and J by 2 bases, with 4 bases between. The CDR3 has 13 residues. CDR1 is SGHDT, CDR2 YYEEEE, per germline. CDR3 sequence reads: CASSRAYNSPLHF. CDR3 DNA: TGTGCCAGCAGCCGGGCCTATAATTCACCCCTCCACTTT.

The CDR3 region is CASSDRFSDTQYF. The CDR3 DNA reads as TGTGCCAGCTCCGACAGGTTTTCGGATACGCAGTATTTT. The chain combines TRBV18 with TRBJ2-3; a possible D gene is TRBD1 (6 bases). Germline CDR1 is KGHSH and CDR2 is LQKENI. V was cut by 6 bases and J by 6 bases, with 13 bases left in between. The CDR3 runs to 13 residues.

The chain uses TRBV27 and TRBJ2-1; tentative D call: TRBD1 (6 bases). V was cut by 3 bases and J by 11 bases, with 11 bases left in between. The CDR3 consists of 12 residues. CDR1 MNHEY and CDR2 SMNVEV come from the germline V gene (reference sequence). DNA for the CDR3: TGTGCCAGCAGTTTTGGTGGGGGCCAGCAGTTCTTC. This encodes CASSFGGGQQFF.

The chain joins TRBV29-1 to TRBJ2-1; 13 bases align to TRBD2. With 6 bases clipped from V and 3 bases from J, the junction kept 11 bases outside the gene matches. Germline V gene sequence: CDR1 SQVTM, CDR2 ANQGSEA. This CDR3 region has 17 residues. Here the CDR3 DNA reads TGCAGCGTCGCCGGGACTAGCGGGGAGGAGATCTACAATGAGCAGTTCTTC. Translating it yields CSVAGTSGEEIYNEQFF.

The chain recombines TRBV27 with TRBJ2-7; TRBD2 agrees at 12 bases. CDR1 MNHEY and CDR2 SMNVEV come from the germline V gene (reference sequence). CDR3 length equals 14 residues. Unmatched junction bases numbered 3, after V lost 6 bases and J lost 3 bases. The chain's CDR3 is CASSLAGGIYEQYF. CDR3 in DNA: TGTGCCAGCAGCCTAGCGGGAGGGATCTACGAGCAGTACTTC.

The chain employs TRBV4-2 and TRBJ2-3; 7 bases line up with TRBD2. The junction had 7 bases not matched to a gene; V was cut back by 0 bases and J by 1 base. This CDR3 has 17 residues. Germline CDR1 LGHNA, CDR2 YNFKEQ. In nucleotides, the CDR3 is TGTGCCAGCAGCCAAGAGACGTCGGCGGGAGGCACAGATACGCAGTATTTT. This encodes CASSQETSAGGTDTQYF.

The CDR3 here is CASTPPPGLAGGNTETQYF. DNA of the CDR3: TGTGCCAGTACTCCCCCCCCGGGACTAGCGGGAGGCAACACAGAGACCCAGTACTTC. The genes are TRBV19 and TRBJ2-5, with 15 bases fitting TRBD2. This CDR3 is built from 19 residues. Trimming took 7 bases from V and 4 from J; bases not matched to a gene: 16. Germline CDR1 and CDR2: LNHDA and SQIVND (reference sequence). Full variable domain (rest looked up from reference TRBV19 and TRBJ2-5): DGGITQSPKYLFRKEGQNVTLSCEQNLNHDAMYWYRQDPGQGLRLIYYSQIVNDFQKGDIAEGYSVSREKKESFPLTVTSAQKNPTAFYLCASTPPPGLAGGNTETQYFGPGTRLLVL.

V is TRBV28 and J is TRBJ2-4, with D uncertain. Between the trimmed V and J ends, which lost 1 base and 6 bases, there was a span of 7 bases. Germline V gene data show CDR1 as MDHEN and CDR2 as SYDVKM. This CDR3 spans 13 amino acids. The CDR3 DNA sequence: TGTGCCAGCAGTTTATCCCATGTAAACATTCAGTACTTC. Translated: CASSLSHVNIQYF.

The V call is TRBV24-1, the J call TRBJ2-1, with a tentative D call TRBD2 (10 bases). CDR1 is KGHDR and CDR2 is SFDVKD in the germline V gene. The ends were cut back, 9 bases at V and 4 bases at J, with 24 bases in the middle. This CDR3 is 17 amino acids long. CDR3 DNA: TGTGCCACCGCGGGGACAGGGTCGACTAGCGGGTACAATGAGCAGTTCTTC. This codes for CATAGTGSTSGYNEQFF.

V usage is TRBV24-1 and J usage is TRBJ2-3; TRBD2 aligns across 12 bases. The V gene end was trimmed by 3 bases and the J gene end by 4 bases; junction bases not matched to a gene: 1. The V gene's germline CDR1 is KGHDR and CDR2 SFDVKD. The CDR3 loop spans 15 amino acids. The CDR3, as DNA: TGTGCCACCAGTGATCTAGCGGGAGGGCCAGATACGCAGTATTTT. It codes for CATSDLAGGPDTQYF.

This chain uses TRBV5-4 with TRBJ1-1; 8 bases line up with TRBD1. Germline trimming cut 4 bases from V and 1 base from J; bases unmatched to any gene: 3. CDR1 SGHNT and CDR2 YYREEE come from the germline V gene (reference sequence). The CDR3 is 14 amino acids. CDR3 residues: CASSPGQANTEAFF. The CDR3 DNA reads TGTGCCAGCAGCCCGGGACAGGCGAACACTGAAGCTTTCTTT.

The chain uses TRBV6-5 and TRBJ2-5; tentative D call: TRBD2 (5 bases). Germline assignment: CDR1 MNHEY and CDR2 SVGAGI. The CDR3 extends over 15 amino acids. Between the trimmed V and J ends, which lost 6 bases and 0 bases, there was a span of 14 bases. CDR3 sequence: CASRRAEADQETQYF. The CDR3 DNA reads TGTGCCAGCAGAAGGGCGGAGGCGGACCAAGAGACCCAGTACTTC.

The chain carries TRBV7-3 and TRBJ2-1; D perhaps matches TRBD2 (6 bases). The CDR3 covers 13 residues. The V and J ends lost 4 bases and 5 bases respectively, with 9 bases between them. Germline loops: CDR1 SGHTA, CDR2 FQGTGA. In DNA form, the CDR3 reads TGTGCCAGCAGCTCGACTAGGAACAATGAGCAGTTCTTC. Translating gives CASSSTRNNEQFF.

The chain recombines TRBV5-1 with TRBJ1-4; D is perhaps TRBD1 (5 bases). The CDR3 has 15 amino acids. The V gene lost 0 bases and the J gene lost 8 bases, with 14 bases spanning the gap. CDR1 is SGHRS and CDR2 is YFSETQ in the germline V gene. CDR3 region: CASSLAGQRGEKLFF. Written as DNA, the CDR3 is TGCGCCAGCAGCTTGGCCGGGCAGCGGGGGGAAAAACTGTTTTTT.

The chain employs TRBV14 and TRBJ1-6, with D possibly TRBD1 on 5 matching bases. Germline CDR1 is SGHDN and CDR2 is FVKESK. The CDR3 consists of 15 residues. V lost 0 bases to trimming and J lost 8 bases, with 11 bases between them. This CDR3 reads CASSQDMGGYSPLHF. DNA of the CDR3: TGTGCCAGCAGCCAAGATATGGGGGGGTATTCACCCCTCCACTTT.

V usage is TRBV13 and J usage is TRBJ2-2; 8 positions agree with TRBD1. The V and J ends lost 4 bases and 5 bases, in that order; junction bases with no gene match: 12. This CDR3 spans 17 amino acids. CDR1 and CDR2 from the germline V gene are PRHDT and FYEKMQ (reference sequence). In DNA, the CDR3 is TGTGCCAGCAGCTCCCTAGGACAGGGAAAAAGGACCGGGGAGCTGTTTTTT. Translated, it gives CASSSLGQGKRTGELFF.

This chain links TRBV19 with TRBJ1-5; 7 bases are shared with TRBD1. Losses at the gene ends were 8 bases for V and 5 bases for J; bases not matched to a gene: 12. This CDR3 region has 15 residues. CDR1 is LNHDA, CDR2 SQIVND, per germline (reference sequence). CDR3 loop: CASHGDRYEDQPQHF. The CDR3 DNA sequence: TGTGCCAGTCACGGGGACAGATATGAAGATCAGCCCCAGCATTTT.

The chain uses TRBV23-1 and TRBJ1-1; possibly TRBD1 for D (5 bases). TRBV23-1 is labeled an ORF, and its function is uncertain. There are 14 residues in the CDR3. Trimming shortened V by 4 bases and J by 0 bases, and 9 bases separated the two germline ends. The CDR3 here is CASSLQALNTEAFF. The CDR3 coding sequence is TGCGCCAGCAGTCTACAGGCCCTGAACACTGAAGCTTTCTTT.

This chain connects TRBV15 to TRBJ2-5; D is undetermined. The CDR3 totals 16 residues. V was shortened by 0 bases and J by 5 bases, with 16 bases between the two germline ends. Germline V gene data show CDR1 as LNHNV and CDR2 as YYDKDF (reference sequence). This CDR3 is CATSRDMGRNRETQYF. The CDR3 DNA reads TGTGCCACCAGCAGAGATATGGGCCGGAACCGGGAGACCCAGTACTTC.

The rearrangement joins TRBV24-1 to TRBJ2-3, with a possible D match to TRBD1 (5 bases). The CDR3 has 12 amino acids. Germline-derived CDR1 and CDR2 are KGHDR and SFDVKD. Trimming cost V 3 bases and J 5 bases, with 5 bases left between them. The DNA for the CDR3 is TGTGCCACCAGTGATGACAGAGATACGCAGTATTTT. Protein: CATSDDRDTQYF.